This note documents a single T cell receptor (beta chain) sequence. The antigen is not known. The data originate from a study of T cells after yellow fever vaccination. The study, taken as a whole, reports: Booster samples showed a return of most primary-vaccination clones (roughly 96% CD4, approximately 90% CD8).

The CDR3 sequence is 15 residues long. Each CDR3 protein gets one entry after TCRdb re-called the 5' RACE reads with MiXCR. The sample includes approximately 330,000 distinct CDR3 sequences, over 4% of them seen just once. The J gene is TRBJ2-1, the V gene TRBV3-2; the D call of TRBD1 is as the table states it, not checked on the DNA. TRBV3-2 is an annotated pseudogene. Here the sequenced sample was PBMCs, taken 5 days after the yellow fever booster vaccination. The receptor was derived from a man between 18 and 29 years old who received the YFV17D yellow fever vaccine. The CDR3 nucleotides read TGTGCCAGCGGAGCGGGACACAGCTCCTACAATGAGCAGTTCTTC. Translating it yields CASGAGHSSYNEQFF.